This T cell receptor beta chain was profiled in a study of graft-versus-host responses after intestinal transplantation. Data came from immunoSEQ multiplex PCR; TCRdb stores just in-frame clones and leaves some out. The sample gives over 45,000 clones, 70% to 90% of which show up once; around 1.5% is in the top ten. Germline loops: CDR1 SGHTA, CDR2 FQGNSA. V was cut by 1 base and J by 8 bases, with 9 bases left in between. The CDR3 extends over 13 amino acids. The starting material was PBMCs, obtained 26 days after transplant. The TCR sequence derives from a human patient who received an intestinal transplant, so some T cells may come from the graft donor. V is TRBV7-2 and J is TRBJ2-4; weak D call: TRBD2 (6 bases). CDR3 loop: CASSLEPGDIQYF. The CDR3 DNA sequence: TGTGCCAGCAGCTTAGAGCCGGGGGACATTCAGTACTTC.